One T cell receptor beta chain is described in this entry. Antigen specificity is unknown. The data derive from a study of post-analysis software for immune sequencing data. Study summary: The courses of disease that were included comprised relapsing-remitting, secondary progressive and progressive-relapsing multiple sclerosis.

Germline V CDR1 and CDR2: SQVTM, ANQGSEA. Between the trimmed V and J ends, which lost 4 bases and 8 bases, there was a span of 17 bases. The CDR3 has 13 amino acids. cDNA libraries for TCR beta contained unique molecular identifiers. Yield was approximately 500,000 cDNA molecules from around 1 to 10 million T cells. In TCRdb, the PCR reads were re-called with MiXCR into one record per CDR3 protein. The sample consists of 750,000 to 900,000 distinct CDR3 sequences, about 43% of them appearing once. Study results and caveats: Same-batch preparations were strongly co-clustered by F measure. When compared against controls, multiple sclerosis patients showed significantly lower normalized Chao1 diversity. Five TRBV segments, including TRBV5-6, TRBV5-1 and TRBV20-1, were more frequent in patients than controls.

The chain combines TRBV29-1 with TRBJ1-2; tentatively, D is TRBD1 (6 bases). This sequence was found in a girl between 10 and 17 years old with multiple sclerosis. Input material: blood. The DNA of the CDR3 is TGCAGCGTTGCTCAGGACAGCCTTGGAGGCTACACCTTC. This codes for CSVAQDSLGGYTF.